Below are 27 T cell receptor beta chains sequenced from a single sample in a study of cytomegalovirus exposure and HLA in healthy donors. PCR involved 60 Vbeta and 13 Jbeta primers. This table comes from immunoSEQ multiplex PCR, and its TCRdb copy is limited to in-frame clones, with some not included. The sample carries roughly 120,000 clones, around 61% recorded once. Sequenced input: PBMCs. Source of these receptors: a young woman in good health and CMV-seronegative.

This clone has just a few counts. CDR3 protein: CASSLGWGRSSYNEQFF. The CDR3 DNA is TGTGCCAGCAGTTTAGGGTGGGGGAGGAGCTCCTACAATGAGCAGTTCTTC. The chain recombines TRBV27 with TRBJ2-1; maybe TRBD2 (6 bases). This CDR3 is built from 17 residues. V was cut by 2 bases and J by 0 bases, with 14 bases left in between. CDR1 and CDR2 from the germline V gene are MNHEY and SMNVEV (reference sequence).

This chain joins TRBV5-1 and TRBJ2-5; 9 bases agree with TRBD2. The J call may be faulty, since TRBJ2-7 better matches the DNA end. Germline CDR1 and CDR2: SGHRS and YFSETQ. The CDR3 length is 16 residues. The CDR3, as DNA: TGCGCCAGCAGCGTAGATCCGGGACTAGCTACCTACGAGCAGTACTTC. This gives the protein CASSVDPGLATYEQYF.

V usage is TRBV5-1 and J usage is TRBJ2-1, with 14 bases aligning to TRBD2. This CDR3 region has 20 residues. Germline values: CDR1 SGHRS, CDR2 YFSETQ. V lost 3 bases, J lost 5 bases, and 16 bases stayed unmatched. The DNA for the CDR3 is TGCGCCAGCAGCTGGCCATCCGGGACTAGCGGGAGTTATGCAAACAATGAGCAGTTCTTC. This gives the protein CASSWPSGTSGSYANNEQFF.

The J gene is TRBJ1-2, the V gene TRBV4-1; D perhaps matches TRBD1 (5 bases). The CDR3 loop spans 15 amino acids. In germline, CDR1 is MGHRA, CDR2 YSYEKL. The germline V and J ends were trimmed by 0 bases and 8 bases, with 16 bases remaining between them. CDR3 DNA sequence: TGCGCCAGCAGCCAAGATAGCACAGGACTACGCGGCTACACCTTC. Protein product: CASSQDSTGLRGYTF.

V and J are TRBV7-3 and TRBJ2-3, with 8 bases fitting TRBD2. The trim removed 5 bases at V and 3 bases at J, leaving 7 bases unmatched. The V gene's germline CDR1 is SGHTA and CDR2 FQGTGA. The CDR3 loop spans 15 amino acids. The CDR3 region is CASSPGAGVTDTQYF. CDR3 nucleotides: TGTGCCAGCAGCCCGGGAGCGGGAGTAACAGATACGCAGTATTTT. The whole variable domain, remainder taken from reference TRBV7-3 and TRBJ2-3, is GAGVSQTPSNKVTEKGKYVELRCDPISGHTALYWYRQSLGQGPEFLIYFQGTGAADDSGLPNDRFFAVRPEGSVSTLKIQRTERGDSAVYLCASSPGAGVTDTQYFGPGTRLTVL.

CDR3: CASSPGGARSYEQYF. For the CDR3, the DNA is TGCGCCAGCAGCCCGGGGGGGGCTCGCTCCTACGAGCAGTACTTC. This chain connects TRBV5-1 to TRBJ2-7, with 8 positions matching TRBD2. The CDR3 runs 15 residues. J lost 0 bases, V lost 4 bases, and 6 bases had no gene match. Germline V gives CDR1 SGHRS, CDR2 YFSETQ.

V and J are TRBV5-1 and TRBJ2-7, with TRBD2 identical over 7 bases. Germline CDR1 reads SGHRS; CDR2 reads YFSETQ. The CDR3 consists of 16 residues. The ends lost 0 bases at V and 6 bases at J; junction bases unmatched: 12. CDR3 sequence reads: CASSLVRSSGKGEQYF. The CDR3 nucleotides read TGCGCCAGCAGCTTGGTTAGGTCTAGCGGTAAGGGCGAGCAGTACTTC.

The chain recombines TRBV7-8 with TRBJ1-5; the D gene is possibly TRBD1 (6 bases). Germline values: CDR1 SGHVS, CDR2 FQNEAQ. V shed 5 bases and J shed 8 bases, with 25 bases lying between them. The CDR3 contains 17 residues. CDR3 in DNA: TGTGCCAGCAGCACGACAGGCACCGGCCACATTCAGGAGCCCCAGCATTTT. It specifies CASSTTGTGHIQEPQHF.

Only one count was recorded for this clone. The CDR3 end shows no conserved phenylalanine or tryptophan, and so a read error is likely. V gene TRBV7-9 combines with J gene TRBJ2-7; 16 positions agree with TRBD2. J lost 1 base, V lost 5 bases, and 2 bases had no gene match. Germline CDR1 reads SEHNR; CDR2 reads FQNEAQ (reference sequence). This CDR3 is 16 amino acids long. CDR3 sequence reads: CASSLGLAGGSYEQYL. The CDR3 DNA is TGTGCCAGCAGCCTGGGACTAGCGGGAGGGTCCTACGAGCAGTACCTC.

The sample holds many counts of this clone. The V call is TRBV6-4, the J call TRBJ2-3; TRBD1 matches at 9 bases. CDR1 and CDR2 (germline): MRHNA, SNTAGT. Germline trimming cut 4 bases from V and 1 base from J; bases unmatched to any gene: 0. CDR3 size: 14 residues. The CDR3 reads CASSGTGGTDTQYF. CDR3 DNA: TGTGCCAGCAGTGGGACAGGGGGCACAGATACGCAGTATTTT.

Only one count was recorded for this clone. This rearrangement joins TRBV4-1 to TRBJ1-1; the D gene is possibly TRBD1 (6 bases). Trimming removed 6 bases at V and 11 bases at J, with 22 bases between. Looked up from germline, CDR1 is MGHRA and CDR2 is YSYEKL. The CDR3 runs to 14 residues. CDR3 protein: CASRATGQVKWAFF. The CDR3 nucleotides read TGCGCCAGCAGAGCGACAGGTCAGGTGAAGTGGGCTTTCTTT.

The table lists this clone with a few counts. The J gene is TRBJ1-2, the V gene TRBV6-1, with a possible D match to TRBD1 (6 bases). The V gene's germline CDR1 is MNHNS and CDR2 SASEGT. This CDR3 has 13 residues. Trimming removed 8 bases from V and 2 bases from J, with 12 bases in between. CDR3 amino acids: CASGRGTNYGYTF. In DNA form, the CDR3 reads TGTGCCAGCGGCAGGGGCACAAACTATGGCTACACCTTC.

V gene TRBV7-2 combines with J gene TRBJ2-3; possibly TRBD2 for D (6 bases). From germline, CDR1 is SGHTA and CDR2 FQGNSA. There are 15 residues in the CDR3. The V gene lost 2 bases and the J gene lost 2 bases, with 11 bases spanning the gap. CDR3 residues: CASSLMASVTDTQYF. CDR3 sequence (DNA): TGTGCCAGCAGCTTAATGGCTAGCGTCACAGATACGCAGTATTTT.

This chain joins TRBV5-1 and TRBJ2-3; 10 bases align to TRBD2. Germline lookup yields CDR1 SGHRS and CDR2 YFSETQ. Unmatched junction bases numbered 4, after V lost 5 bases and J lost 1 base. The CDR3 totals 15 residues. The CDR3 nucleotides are TGCGCCAGCAGAGGACTAGCGGAGCGCACAGATACGCAGTATTTT. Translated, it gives CASRGLAERTDTQYF. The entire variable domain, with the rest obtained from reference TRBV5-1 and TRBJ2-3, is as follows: KAGVTQTPRYLIKTRGQQVTLSCSPISGHRSVSWYQQTPGQGLQFLFEYFSETQRNKGNFPGRFSGRQFSNSRSEMNVSTLELGDSALYLCASRGLAERTDTQYFGPGTRLTVL.

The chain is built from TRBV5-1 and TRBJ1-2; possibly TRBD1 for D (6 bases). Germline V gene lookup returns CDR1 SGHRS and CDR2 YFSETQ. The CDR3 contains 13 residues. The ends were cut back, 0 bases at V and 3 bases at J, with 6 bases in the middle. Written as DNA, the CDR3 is TGCGCCAGCAGCTTGGCAGGGGACTATGGCTACACCTTC. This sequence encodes CASSLAGDYGYTF.

Written as DNA, the CDR3 is TGTGCCAGCAGGGTGACGGGAGTCGAGACAGATACGCAGTATTTT. Translation: CASRVTGVETDTQYF. The J gene is TRBJ2-3, the V gene TRBV19, with a weak D call TRBD2 (6 bases). CDR1 is LNHDA and CDR2 is SQIVND in the germline V gene (reference sequence). The CDR3 covers 15 residues. With 9 bases removed from V and 3 bases from J, the gap between germline ends came to 19 bases.

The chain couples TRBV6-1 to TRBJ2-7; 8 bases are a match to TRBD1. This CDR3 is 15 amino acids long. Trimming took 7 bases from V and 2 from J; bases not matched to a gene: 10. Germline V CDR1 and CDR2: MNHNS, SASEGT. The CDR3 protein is CASTLDRGRTYEQYF. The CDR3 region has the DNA TGTGCCAGCACCTTAGACAGGGGCCGAACCTACGAGCAGTACTTC.

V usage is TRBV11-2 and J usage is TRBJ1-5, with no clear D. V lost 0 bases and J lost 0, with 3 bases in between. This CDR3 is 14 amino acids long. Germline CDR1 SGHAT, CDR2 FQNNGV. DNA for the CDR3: TGTGCCAGCAGCTTAGACTTTAGCAATCAGCCCCAGCATTTT. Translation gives CASSLDFSNQPQHF.

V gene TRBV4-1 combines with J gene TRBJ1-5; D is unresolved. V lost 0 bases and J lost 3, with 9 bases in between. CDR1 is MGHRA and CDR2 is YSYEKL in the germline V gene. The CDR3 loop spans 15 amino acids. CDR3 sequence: CASSQETDYNQPQHF. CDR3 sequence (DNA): TGCGCCAGCAGCCAAGAAACGGACTACAATCAGCCCCAGCATTTT.

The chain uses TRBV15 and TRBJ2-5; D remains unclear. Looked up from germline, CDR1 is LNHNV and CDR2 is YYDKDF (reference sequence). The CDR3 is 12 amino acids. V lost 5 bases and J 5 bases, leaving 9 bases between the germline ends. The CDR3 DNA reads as TGTGCCACCAGCGCGCGTTGGGAGACCCAGTACTTC. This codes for CATSARWETQYF. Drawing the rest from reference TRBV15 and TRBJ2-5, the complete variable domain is DAMVIQNPRYQVTQFGKPVTLSCSQTLNHNVMYWYQQKSSQAPKLLFHYYDKDFNNEADTPDNFQSRRPNTSFCFLDIRSPGLGDTAMYLCATSARWETQYFGPGTRLLVL.

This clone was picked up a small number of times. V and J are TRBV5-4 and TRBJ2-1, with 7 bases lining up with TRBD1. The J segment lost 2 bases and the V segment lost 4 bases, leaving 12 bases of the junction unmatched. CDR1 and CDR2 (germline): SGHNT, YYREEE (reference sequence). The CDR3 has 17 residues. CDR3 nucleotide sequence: TGTGCCAGCAGCAGGGGGACAGACGGCGTGACCTACAATGAGCAGTTCTTC. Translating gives CASSRGTDGVTYNEQFF.

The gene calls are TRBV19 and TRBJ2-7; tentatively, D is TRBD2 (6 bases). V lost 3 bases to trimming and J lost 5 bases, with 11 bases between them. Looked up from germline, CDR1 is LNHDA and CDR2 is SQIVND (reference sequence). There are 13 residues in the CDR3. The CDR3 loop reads CASSISGEDEQYF. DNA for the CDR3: TGTGCCAGTAGTATTTCCGGGGAGGACGAGCAGTACTTC.

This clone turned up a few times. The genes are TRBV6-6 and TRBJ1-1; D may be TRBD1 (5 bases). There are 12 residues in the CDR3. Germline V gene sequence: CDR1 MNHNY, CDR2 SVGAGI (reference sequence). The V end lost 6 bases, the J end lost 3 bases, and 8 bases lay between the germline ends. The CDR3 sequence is CASSTQDTEAFF. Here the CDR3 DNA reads TGTGCCAGCAGCACACAGGACACTGAAGCTTTCTTT.

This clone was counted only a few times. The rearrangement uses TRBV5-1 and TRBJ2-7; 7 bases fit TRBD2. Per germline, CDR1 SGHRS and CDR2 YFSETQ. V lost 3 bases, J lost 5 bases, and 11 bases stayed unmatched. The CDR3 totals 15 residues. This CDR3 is CASSSSTGLPDEQYF. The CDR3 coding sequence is TGCGCCAGCAGCTCGAGTACGGGACTACCGGACGAGCAGTACTTC.

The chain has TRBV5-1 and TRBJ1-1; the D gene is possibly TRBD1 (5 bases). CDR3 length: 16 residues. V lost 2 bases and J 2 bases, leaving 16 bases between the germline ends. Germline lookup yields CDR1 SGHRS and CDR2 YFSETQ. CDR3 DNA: TGCGCCAGCAGCTTCCTCCCTCCAGGGTTAAACACTGAAGCTTTCTTT. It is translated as CASSFLPPGLNTEAFF. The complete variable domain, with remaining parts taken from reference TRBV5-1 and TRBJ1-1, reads KAGVTQTPRYLIKTRGQQVTLSCSPISGHRSVSWYQQTPGQGLQFLFEYFSETQRNKGNFPGRFSGRQFSNSRSEMNVSTLELGDSALYLCASSFLPPGLNTEAFFGQGTRLTVV.

The CDR3 sequence is CASSLFQVPNTEAFF. The CDR3 DNA is TGTGCCAGCAGCTTATTCCAGGTCCCGAACACTGAAGCTTTCTTT. The rearrangement joins TRBV7-3 to TRBJ1-1; D unresolved. Germline V lookup: CDR1 SGHTA, CDR2 FQGTGA. This CDR3 region has 15 residues. The germline V and J ends were trimmed by 2 bases and 1 base, with 11 bases remaining between them.

CDR3 sequence reads: CASSLAGGAGNTIYF. CDR3 nucleotide sequence: TGTGCCAGCAGCTTAGCAGGGGGTGCTGGAAACACCATATATTTT. The chain is built from TRBV7-9 and TRBJ1-3, with TRBD1 as a possible D gene (6 bases). Trimming removed 0 bases at V and 2 bases at J, with 8 bases between. Germline loops: CDR1 SEHNR, CDR2 FQNEAQ (reference sequence). This CDR3 is 15 amino acids long.